A selection of T cell receptor beta chains follows, all from one sample in a study of T cell responses to AZD1222 COVID-19 vaccine. Produced via immunoSEQ multiplex PCR; TCRdb's table is partial and in-frame only. In the table there are 150,000 to 200,000 clones, about 91% of which are singletons. The specimen was peripheral blood, collected 28 days after the second AZD1222 dose. These receptor sequences come from an adult who received the AZD1222 COVID-19 vaccine. CDR3s include the opening cysteine and the closing phenylalanine or tryptophan. Each record gives: CDR3 length, clone size, J gene, V gene, D gene, CDR3 DNA, CDR3 protein. A D gene is named only where the DNA matches it firmly. Some rows mark clone size as missing; the rest say once, few, many or name a class of expanded clone.

>11|-|TRBJ2-1|TRBV7-8|-
TGTGCCAGCAGCTTTGAGACTGAGCAGTTCTTC
CASSFETEQFF
>13|-|TRBJ2-4|TRBV11-2|TRBD1
TGTGCCAGCAGCTCCACCCTGACAGGGTTTGAGTACTTC
CASSSTLTGFEYF
>16|-|TRBJ1-5|TRBV6-1|-
TGTGCCAGCAGTGAAATACACAGATATAGCAATCAGCCCCAGCATTTT
CASSEIHRYSNQPQHF
>13|-|TRBJ1-1|TRBV18|-
TGTGCCACCACCCAAGGGGCGTACACTGAAGCTTTCTTT
CATTQGAYTEAFF
>13|-|TRBJ2-7|TRBV2|-
TGTGCCAGCAGTGAAGCGCTGAGGGCTAAGCAGTACTTC
CASSEALRAKQYF
>15|-|TRBJ1-5|TRBV2|-
TGTGCCAGCAGACCGGACCTAGGAAGCAATCAGCCCCAGCATTTT
CASRPDLGSNQPQHF
>15|-|TRBJ1-2|TRBV15|-
TGTGCCACCAGCAGAGATCCCCATCAGGGTTATGGCTACACCTTC
CATSRDPHQGYGYTF
>17|-|TRBJ1-1|TRBV13|-
TGTGCCAGCAGCTGGGGACATCTGAAGGGACGCGACACTGAAGCTTTCTTT
CASSWGHLKGRDTEAFF
>14|-|TRBJ1-3|TRBV2|-
TGTGCCAGCCGGCAAGCGTCCTCTGGAAACACCATATATTTT
CASRQASSGNTIYF
>15|once|TRBJ1-5|TRBV18|-
TGTGCCAGCTCACCAAAAGGGACCGTTGATCAGCCCCAGCATTTT
CASSPKGTVDQPQHF
>18|-|TRBJ2-1|TRBV2|TRBD2
TGTGCCAGCAGCGACCTCGGCGAAAGCGGGAGCTCCTACAATGAGCAGTTCTTC
CASSDLGESGSSYNEQFF
>15|-|TRBJ1-2|TRBV6-5|-
TGTGCCAGCAGTTACTCGCAGGGGAGAGGCTATGGCTACACCTTC
CASSYSQGRGYGYTF
>15|-|TRBJ1-2|TRBV6-5|-
TGTGCCAGCAGTTACTTGGGAAGGGGAGGGTATGGCTACACCTTC
CASSYLGRGGYGYTF
>15|-|TRBJ1-4|TRBV6-1|TRBD1
TGTGCCAGCAGTGAACTGGGACAGCCTTTTGTGGAACTGTTTTTT
CASSELGQPFVELFF
>17|-|TRBJ1-2|TRBV5-1|-
TGCGCCAGCAGCTTGGCTACAGCGACTCTGGATTTTTATGGCTACACCTTC
CASSLATATLDFYGYTF
>15|few|TRBJ1-5|TRBV6-5|TRBD1
TGTGCCAGCAGCCCGACAGGGATCAGCAATCAGCCCCAGCATTTT
CASSPTGISNQPQHF
>19|-|TRBJ1-3|TRBV6-2/TRBV6-3|-
TGTGCCAGCAGTTACGATTTGCCAGGGTTTGGCTCCTCTGGAAACACCATATATTTT
CASSYDLPGFGSSGNTIYF
>15|-|TRBJ2-2|TRBV7-3|TRBD2
TGTGCCAGCAGCCAGGGAGGGGTCGGCACCGGGGAGCTGTTTTTT
CASSQGGVGTGELFF
>13|-|TRBJ1-1|TRBV11-2|-
TGTGCCAGCAGCTTTGGGGTCGGCACTGAAGCTTTCTTT
CASSFGVGTEAFF
>14|-|TRBJ1-2|TRBV6-5|-
TGTGCCAGCAGTCCTAATGCAGGCCTACGTGGCTACACCTTC
CASSPNAGLRGYTF
>15|-|TRBJ1-5|TRBV5-5|-
TGTGCCAGCAGCTCCTCCTCCTATAGCAATCAGCCCCAGCATTTT
CASSSSSYSNQPQHF
>16|-|TRBJ2-3|TRBV24-1|-
TGTGCCACCAGTGACGGGAGTCTCACTAGCACAGATACGCAGTATTTT
CATSDGSLTSTDTQYF
>16|-|TRBJ1-6|TRBV5-1|TRBD1
TGCGCCAGCAGCTTGGAGGGACAGGGGGCGAATTCACCCCTCCACTTT
CASSLEGQGANSPLHF
>12|-|TRBJ2-1|TRBV28|-
TGTGCCAGCAGTACCGGAAGGAATGAGCAGTTCTTC
CASSTGRNEQFF
>11|-|TRBJ1-2|TRBV7-9|-
TGTGCCAGCACCCGGACGGGCGGCTACACCTTC
CASTRTGGYTF
>14|-|TRBJ1-3|TRBV7-3|-
TGTGCCAGCAGCTTAGGGCAGCTTGGAAACACCATATATTTT
CASSLGQLGNTIYF
>12|-|TRBJ1-1|TRBV11-2|-
TGTGCCAGCAGCGTAGATCGCGGGGCTGCTTTCTTT
CASSVDRGAAFF
>16|once|TRBJ1-5|TRBV7-2|TRBD1
TGTGCCAGCAGCGACGGCAGGGGGCGAAGCAATCAGCCCCAGCATTTT
CASSDGRGRSNQPQHF
>14|-|TRBJ1-2|TRBV19|TRBD1
TGTGCCAGTAGTCACCGGACAGGGGCGCGCGGCTACACCTTC
CASSHRTGARGYTF
>13|-|TRBJ2-1|TRBV6-6|-
TGTGCCAGCAGTTACTCGGGATACAATGAGCAGTTCTTC
CASSYSGYNEQFF
>15|-|TRBJ2-7|TRBV28|-
TGTGCCAGCAGCCAGGGCGGGACAAGTTACTACGAGCAGTACTTC
CASSQGGTSYYEQYF
>15|-|TRBJ1-3|TRBV11-2|-
TGTGCCAGCAGCCCTGCTACAACAGCTGGAAACACCATATATTTT
CASSPATTAGNTIYF
>15|-|TRBJ1-4|TRBV30|-
TGTGCCTGGAGTGTTTTATGGGGGCTTGGGGAAAAACTGTTTTTT
CAWSVLWGLGEKLFF
>13|-|TRBJ1-1|TRBV18|-
TGTGCCAGCTCACCAAGGGGAAACACTGAAGCTTTCTTT
CASSPRGNTEAFF
>14|-|TRBJ2-7|TRBV23-1|TRBD2
TGCGCCATCCTTTTAAAGCGGGACCCCTACGAGCAGTACTTC
CAILLKRDPYEQYF
>16|-|TRBJ1-3|TRBV7-2|-
TGTGCCAGCAGCTTAAGCTGGGGAGCGTCTGGAAACACCATATATTTT
CASSLSWGASGNTIYF